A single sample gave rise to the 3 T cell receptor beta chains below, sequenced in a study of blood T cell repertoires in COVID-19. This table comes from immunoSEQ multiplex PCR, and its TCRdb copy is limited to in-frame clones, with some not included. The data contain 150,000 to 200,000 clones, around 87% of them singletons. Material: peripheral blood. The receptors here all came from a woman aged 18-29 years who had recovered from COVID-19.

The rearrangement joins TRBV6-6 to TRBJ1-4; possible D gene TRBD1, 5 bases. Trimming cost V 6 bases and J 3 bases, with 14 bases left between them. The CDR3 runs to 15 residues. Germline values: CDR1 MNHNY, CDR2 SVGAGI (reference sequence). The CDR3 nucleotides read TGTGCCAGCAGCTCCCAGGGATTCCCTAATGAAAAACTGTTTTTT. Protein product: CASSSQGFPNEKLFF.

CDR3 coding DNA: TGTGCCAGCAGCTTAGAACAGTATCAGCCCCAGCATTTT. Its protein product is CASSLEQYQPQHF. J is TRBJ1-5 and V is TRBV7-9; D is undetermined. The length of the CDR3 is 13 residues. Germline V lookup: CDR1 SEHNR, CDR2 FQNEAQ (reference sequence). V lost 1 base and J lost 5, with 6 bases in between.

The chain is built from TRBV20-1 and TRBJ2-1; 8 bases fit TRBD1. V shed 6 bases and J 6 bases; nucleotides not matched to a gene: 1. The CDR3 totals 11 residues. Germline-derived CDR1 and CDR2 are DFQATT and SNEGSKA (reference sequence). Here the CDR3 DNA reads TGCAGTGCGGACAGGGTCAATGAGCAGTTCTTC. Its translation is CSADRVNEQFF.